This T cell receptor beta chain was captured by sequencing in a study of T cells after yellow fever vaccination. TCRdb re-derived calls from the 5' RACE reads in MiXCR, one entry per CDR3 protein. The sample yields under 150,000 distinct CDR3 sequences, about 7.7% seen once. This clonotype was recorded at least ten times. The germline gives CDR1 DFQATT, CDR2 SNEGSKA (reference sequence). The V gene lost 4 bases and the J gene lost 0 bases, with 7 bases spanning the gap. CDR3 length: 12 residues. This receptor was obtained from a man aged 25-40 years who received the YFV17D yellow fever vaccine. The starting material was CD4+ T cells sorted from PBMCs, obtained 5 days after the yellow fever booster vaccination. The chain is built from TRBV20-1 and TRBJ2-7, with no clear D. CDR3 sequence (DNA): TGCAGTGCTATCCCGGGCTCCTACGAGCAGTACTTC. Amino acids: CSAIPGSYEQYF.